This T cell receptor beta chain emerged from a study of blood T cells in healthy people across ages. Trimming removed 0 bases from V and 3 bases from J; junction bases left unmatched: 5. CDR1 is SGHRS, CDR2 YFSETQ, per germline. This CDR3 region has 15 residues. It was with a sample-barcoded 5' primer and a J-beta primer mix that a second PCR of about 6 to 12 cycles was run. MiXCR, applied by TCRdb to the 5' RACE reads, yields one record per CDR3 protein. The profile covers around 1,000,000 distinct CDR3 sequences, with around 25% appearing a single time and less than 0.85% taken by the ten largest. Caucasian, healthy and from Russia, the donors were aged between roughly 6 and 95. The same sample was also used in a study of T cells of mothers and their children.

The sample comprised blood. The clonotype was recovered from a girl under 10 years old in good health. V gene TRBV5-1 combines with J gene TRBJ2-5; 7 bases align to TRBD2. The CDR3 bases are TGCGCCAGCAGCTTGGGTCTAGCGGTCGAAGAGACCCAGTACTTC. It encodes CASSLGLAVEETQYF.